The entry below describes one TCR beta chain. Its antigen is undetermined. The data stem from a study of brain T cells in children with intractable seizures. The V gene lost 1 base and the J gene lost 6 bases, with 13 bases spanning the gap. Germline values: CDR1 SGHTA, CDR2 FQGNSA. The CDR3 contains 15 residues. Broader study findings: HCMV serostatus was not known, and viral specificity came from CDR3 similarity only.

At least one anti-epileptic drug was given before surgery. Sequencing used immunoSEQ multiplex PCR; TCRdb keeps in-frame clones, though not all of them. The profile shows 50,000 to 75,000 clones, roughly 95% of them singletons. This chain joins TRBV7-2 and TRBJ1-5; perhaps TRBD1 as D (5 bases). This receptor was taken from a boy in the first two years of life with focal cortical dysplasia and intractable seizures. The material was peripheral blood, obtained at surgery. The CDR3: CASSLDPAGPQPQHF. CDR3 DNA sequence: TGTGCCAGCAGCTTAGATCCCGCAGGGCCTCAGCCCCAGCATTTT.